The next 24 T cell receptor beta chains were all read from a single sample in a study of blood T cell repertoires in COVID-19. Libraries were prepared by immunoSEQ multiplex PCR; TCRdb keeps only in-frame clonotypes and omits some of them. Among over 30,000 clones listed, over 75% were seen once. The material sequenced was peripheral blood. The receptors stem from a man older than 75 with active or convalescent COVID-19.

The rearrangement joins TRBV24-1 to TRBJ1-5; TRBD1 aligns across 12 bases. Germline V gene data show CDR1 as KGHDR and CDR2 as SFDVKD. The CDR3 is made up of 16 amino acids. J lost 5 bases, V lost 4 bases, and 5 bases had no gene match. The CDR3 sequence: CATSEYGTGGDQPQHF. The DNA for the CDR3 is TGTGCCACCAGTGAATACGGGACAGGGGGCGATCAGCCCCAGCATTTT.

This clone was detected only a few times. The genes are TRBV25-1 and TRBJ2-5; D is unclear. Germline V gives CDR1 MGHDK, CDR2 SYGVNS. Trimming took off 6 bases at V and 4 bases at J, with 9 bases between the two ends. This CDR3 is 12 amino acids long. As DNA, the CDR3 is TGTGCCAGCAGCACAGCCGTAGAGACCCAGTACTTC. Amino acid sequence: CASSTAVETQYF.

CDR3 loop: CSVDPGASGIFEQFF. Here the CDR3 DNA reads TGCAGCGTTGACCCCGGAGCTAGCGGGATTTTTGAGCAGTTCTTC. The genes are TRBV29-1 and TRBJ2-1, with 9 bases matching TRBD2. CDR1 and CDR2 from the germline V gene are SQVTM and ANQGSEA. The V and J ends lost 3 bases and 9 bases, in that order; junction bases with no gene match: 12. The CDR3 totals 15 residues.

V is TRBV5-5 and J is TRBJ2-1, with 9 bases identical to TRBD1. V lost 3 bases, J lost 9 bases, and 7 bases stayed unmatched. Per the germline V gene, CDR1 is SGHKS and CDR2 is YYEKEE (reference sequence). There are 14 residues in the CDR3. The CDR3: CASSSRDRAPEQFF. The CDR3 DNA reads TGTGCCAGCAGCTCCCGGGACAGGGCACCTGAGCAGTTCTTC.

This chain links TRBV12-2 with TRBJ2-5; the table's D call, TRBD2, was not checked against the DNA. TRBV12-2 is a recognized pseudogene. The CDR3 contains 18 residues. The CDR3 DNA sequence: TGTGCAAGTCGCTTCCAGCGCAAACTCTGCGGGAGGTCGGAGACCCAGTACTTC. This encodes CASRFQRKLCGRSETQYF.

The chain uses TRBV19 and TRBJ1-1; D uncertain. Germline V CDR1 and CDR2: LNHDA, SQIVND (reference sequence). The ends were cut back, 5 bases at V and 1 base at J, with 5 bases in the middle. The CDR3 has 12 amino acids. The CDR3 coding sequence is TGTGCCAGTAGTTATCCGAACACTGAAGCTTTCTTT. It specifies CASSYPNTEAFF.

The rearrangement uses TRBV7-9 and TRBJ1-4; D is unclear. The CDR3 is 14 amino acids. Germline loops: CDR1 SEHNR, CDR2 FQNEAQ (reference sequence). The V end was cut by 5 bases, the J end by 7 bases, with 14 bases between. CDR3 loop: CASSPGRGGEKLFF. CDR3 coding DNA: TGTGCCAGCAGCCCGGGGAGAGGAGGTGAAAAACTGTTTTTT.

The rearrangement uses TRBV29-1 and TRBJ1-2; TRBD1 aligns across 10 bases. After removal of 5 bases from V and 1 base from J, the junction contained 7 bases not matched to a gene. Germline CDR1 SQVTM, CDR2 ANQGSEA. The CDR3 totals 15 residues. CDR3 sequence: CSVRDRGTLNYGYTF. The DNA of the CDR3 is TGCAGCGTTCGGGACAGGGGAACCCTTAACTATGGCTACACCTTC.

The chain joins TRBV12-3 or TRBV12-4 to TRBJ1-5, with TRBD1 matching 11 bases. The CDR3 is made up of 13 amino acids. Losses at the gene ends were 1 base for V and 11 bases for J; bases not matched to a gene: 1. The chain's CDR3 is CASSLGDRGSQHF. The CDR3 DNA sequence: TGTGCCAGCAGTTTAGGGGACAGGGGGTCCCAGCATTTT.

The rearrangement links TRBV9 to TRBJ2-1; TRBD2 matches 7 bases. In germline, CDR1 is SGDLS, CDR2 YYNGEE. CDR3 size: 19 residues. V dropped 4 bases and J dropped 4; count of bases not matched to a gene: 20. CDR3 sequence (DNA): TGTGCCAGCAGCCCCCATGATAGGAACCCTAGCGGAAGTTACAATGAGCAGTTCTTC. Translation: CASSPHDRNPSGSYNEQFF.

The rearrangement joins TRBV20-1 to TRBJ2-7; TRBD2 agrees at 9 bases. V lost 3 bases and J lost 0; bases outside the gene matches: 6. Germline CDR1 reads DFQATT; CDR2 reads SNEGSKA (reference sequence). The CDR3 loop spans 15 amino acids. The CDR3 spells CSASGSGGISYEQYF. CDR3 coding DNA: TGCAGTGCTAGTGGTAGCGGGGGAATCTCCTACGAGCAGTACTTC.

The rearrangement joins TRBV28 to TRBJ1-6, with D unresolved. The V gene's germline CDR1 is MDHEN and CDR2 SYDVKM. Trimming cost V 6 bases and J 5 bases, with 14 bases left between them. The CDR3 is made up of 15 amino acids. The CDR3 nucleotides are TGTGCCAGCAGGGCAATAAGCCTAGATAATTCACCCCTCCACTTT. This sequence encodes CASRAISLDNSPLHF. Combining the CDR3 with reference TRBV28 and TRBJ1-6 gives the whole variable domain DVKVTQSSRYLVKRTGEKVFLECVQDMDHENMFWYRQDPGLGLRLIYFSYDVKMKEKGDIPEGYSVSREKKERFSLILESASTNQTSMYLCASRAISLDNSPLHFGNGTRLTVT.

This sequence joins TRBV7-6 and TRBJ2-1; D is possibly TRBD2 (6 bases). CDR3 length: 16 amino acids. V was shortened by 4 bases and J by 0 bases, with 13 bases between the two germline ends. Germline loops: CDR1 SGHVS, CDR2 FNYEAQ. In nucleotides, the CDR3 is TGTGCCAGCAGCTCTGGGCGGGGTACCTCCTACAATGAGCAGTTCTTC. Its protein product is CASSSGRGTSYNEQFF.

This sequence joins TRBV6-5 and TRBJ2-7; 7 bases match TRBD1. Germline V gene sequence: CDR1 MNHEY, CDR2 SVGAGI. V was clipped by 7 bases and J by 3 bases; unmatched bases: 3. This CDR3 is 12 amino acids long. The CDR3 region is CASMGQLYEQYF. CDR3 DNA sequence: TGTGCCAGCATGGGACAGCTCTACGAGCAGTACTTC.

V gene TRBV6-5 combines with J gene TRBJ2-1; a weak D match, TRBD2 (7 bases). The CDR3 is made up of 14 amino acids. Germline loops: CDR1 MNHEY, CDR2 SVGAGI. V was pared by 4 bases and J by 7 bases, with 14 bases between. The CDR3 loop is CASSLRGGDNEQFF. CDR3 sequence (DNA): TGTGCCAGCAGTTTGAGGGGGGGGGATAATGAGCAGTTCTTC.

This clone was detected only a few times. The chain couples TRBV5-1 to TRBJ2-2, with 9 bases identical to TRBD2. There are 17 residues in the CDR3. Trimming at V came to 3 bases and at J to 5 bases, leaving 11 bases not matched to a gene. CDR1 is SGHRS and CDR2 is YFSETQ in the germline V gene. CDR3 nucleotide sequence: TGCGCCAGCAGCTCAGGTTTGCGGGGGGGCCGAACCGGGGAGCTGTTTTTT. Encoded protein: CASSSGLRGGRTGELFF.

The chain recombines TRBV7-8 with TRBJ2-3; D is unclear. Germline loops: CDR1 SGHVS, CDR2 FQNEAQ. CDR3 size: 14 residues. The V end lost 3 bases, the J end lost 0 bases, and 7 bases lay between the germline ends. The CDR3, as DNA: TGTGCCAGCAGCTTCGACATCAGCACAGATACGCAGTATTTT. Amino acids: CASSFDISTDTQYF.

The V call is TRBV4-3, the J call TRBJ1-1; 8 nucleotides agree with TRBD1. The germline CDR1 and CDR2 sequences are LGHNA and YSLEER. CDR3 size: 17 residues. The V segment lost 0 bases and the J segment 1 base; nucleotides outside the gene matches: 7. The CDR3 protein is CASSQDRPTGGNTEAFF. In DNA form, the CDR3 reads TGCGCCAGCAGCCAAGACCGCCCCACAGGGGGGAACACTGAAGCTTTCTTT.

The chain combines TRBV6-6 with TRBJ1-5; D possibly corresponds to TRBD1 (5 bases). The CDR3 has 16 amino acids. Germline V gives CDR1 MNHNY, CDR2 SVGAGI (reference sequence). Trimming removed 6 bases at V and 0 bases at J, with 15 bases between. The CDR3 here is CASSMTAIYSNQPQHF. DNA for the CDR3: TGTGCCAGCAGCATGACAGCAATCTATAGCAATCAGCCCCAGCATTTT.

The chain links TRBV6-5 to TRBJ2-7, with 8 bases that match TRBD2. The CDR3 spans 14 residues. Germline V gives CDR1 MNHEY, CDR2 SVGAGI. Trimming cost V 5 bases and J 0 bases; bases outside gene matches: 3. In nucleotides, the CDR3 is TGTGCCAGCAGTCCCGGGACTAGCTCCTACGAGCAGTACTTC. Encoded protein: CASSPGTSSYEQYF.

The chain carries TRBV6-2 or TRBV6-3 and TRBJ1-1; D remains unclear. This CDR3 is 14 amino acids long. CDR1 MNHEY and CDR2 SVGEGT come from the germline V gene. V was pared by 0 bases and J by 7 bases, with 12 bases between. In DNA, the CDR3 is TGTGCCAGCAGTTACTCGAGATCCGTTATTGAAGCTTTCTTT. It codes for CASSYSRSVIEAFF.

Only one count was recorded for this clone. The V and J genes are TRBV4-3 and TRBJ2-2; D is possibly TRBD2 (6 bases). Trimming cost V 0 bases and J 0 bases, with 11 bases left between them. Germline assignment: CDR1 LGHNA and CDR2 YSLEER. The CDR3 runs to 17 residues. This chain's CDR3 is CASSQEGRGSNTGELFF. The CDR3, as DNA: TGCGCCAGCAGCCAAGAAGGGCGGGGCTCGAACACCGGGGAGCTGTTTTTT.

V gene TRBV5-1 combines with J gene TRBJ1-2; 9 bases match TRBD1. CDR3 size: 14 residues. Germline V CDR1 and CDR2: SGHRS, YFSETQ. The J segment lost 8 bases and the V segment lost 4 bases, leaving 9 bases of the junction unmatched. In DNA, the CDR3 is TGCGCCAGCAGCGCCGGGACAGGGATTAGAGGCTACACCTTC. Its protein product is CASSAGTGIRGYTF. Full variable domain (remainder filled in from reference TRBV5-1 and TRBJ1-2): KAGVTQTPRYLIKTRGQQVTLSCSPISGHRSVSWYQQTPGQGLQFLFEYFSETQRNKGNFPGRFSGRQFSNSRSEMNVSTLELGDSALYLCASSAGTGIRGYTFGSGTRLTVV.

The chain recombines TRBV4-3 with TRBJ2-1; D is possibly TRBD1 (6 bases). The CDR3 is 17 residues long. From germline, CDR1 is LGHNA and CDR2 YSLEER. Trimming removed 2 bases from V and 3 bases from J, with 17 bases in between. CDR3 coding DNA: TGCGCCAGCAGCCAAAACCGACCCACAGGGCTCTACAATGAGCAGTTCTTC. Translation gives CASSQNRPTGLYNEQFF.